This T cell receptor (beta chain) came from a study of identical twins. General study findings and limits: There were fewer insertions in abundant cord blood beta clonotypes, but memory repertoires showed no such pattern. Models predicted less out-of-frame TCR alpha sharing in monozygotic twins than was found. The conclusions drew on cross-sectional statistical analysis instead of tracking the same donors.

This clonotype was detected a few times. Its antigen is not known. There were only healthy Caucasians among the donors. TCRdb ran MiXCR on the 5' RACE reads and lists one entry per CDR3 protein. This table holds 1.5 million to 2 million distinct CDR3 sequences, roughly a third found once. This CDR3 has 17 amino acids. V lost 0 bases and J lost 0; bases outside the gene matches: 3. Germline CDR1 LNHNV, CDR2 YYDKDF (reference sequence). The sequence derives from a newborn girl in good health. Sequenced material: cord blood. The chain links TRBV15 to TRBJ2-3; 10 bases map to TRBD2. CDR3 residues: CATSRDFSGRSTDTQYF. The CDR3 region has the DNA TGTGCCACCAGCAGAGATTTTAGCGGGAGGAGCACAGATACGCAGTATTTT.